Each of the 21 T cell receptor beta chains below was sequenced from the same sample in a study of metastatic and nonmetastatic thyroid tumors. From the PCR reads, TCRdb re-called clones with MiXCR. The sample lists under 50,000 clones, around 27% seen once, with about 11% in the top ten. Treatment of any kind had been given to no patient before thyroid surgery. The sample taken for sequencing was blood. All receptors derive from a male donor with papillary thyroid cancer or a benign thyroid nodule (not recorded which). Some clones in this sample may be carry-over from other donors' samples.

A few counts support this clone. This chain links TRBV5-1 with TRBJ2-7; the D call may be TRBD1 or TRBD2 (6 bases each). The CDR3 consists of 15 residues. V lost 0 bases, J lost 7 bases, and 17 bases lay in between. From germline, CDR1 is SGHRS and CDR2 YFSETQ. The CDR3, as DNA: TGCGCCAGCAGCTTGGGGGGGGCCGGATCGCTGGAGCAGTACTTC. Protein product: CASSLGGAGSLEQYF.

This chain uses TRBV28 with TRBJ2-1; D not resolved. The CDR3 loop spans 17 amino acids. The germline gives CDR1 MDHEN, CDR2 SYDVKM. Trimming left V 5 bases short and J 5 bases short, with 22 bases between. The CDR3 coding sequence is TGTGCCAGCAGTCCCTTCTTTTGGTGGAGTGGGGACAATGAGCAGTTCTTC. Translated: CASSPFFWWSGDNEQFF.

This clone was seen only a few times. This sequence joins TRBV27 and TRBJ1-6; no definite D call. V lost 3 bases to trimming and J lost 7 bases, with 10 bases between them. Germline CDR1 reads MNHEY; CDR2 reads SMNVEV (reference sequence). This CDR3 is 14 amino acids long. The CDR3 spells CASSFQPRNSPLHF. CDR3 bases: TGTGCCAGCAGTTTCCAGCCCCGCAATTCACCCCTCCACTTT.

This clone has just a few counts. This CDR3 is CASSFRTSGEETQYF. DNA of the CDR3: TGTGCCAGCAGCTTTAGGACTAGCGGGGAAGAGACCCAGTACTTC. This chain links TRBV7-2 with TRBJ2-5, with 12 bases identical to TRBD2. Trimming cost V 3 bases and J 3 bases; bases outside gene matches: 2. Germline V gene data show CDR1 as SGHTA and CDR2 as FQGNSA. This CDR3 spans 15 amino acids.

This chain links TRBV4-2 with TRBJ1-4; 9 bases map to TRBD1. The germline V gene has CDR1 LGHNA and CDR2 YNFKEQ. Trimming cost V 4 bases and J 4 bases; bases outside gene matches: 7. The CDR3 contains 16 residues. CDR3 sequence reads: CASSLGRGQGNEKLFF. Written as DNA, the CDR3 is TGTGCCAGCAGCCTAGGACGGGGACAGGGTAATGAAAAACTGTTTTTT.

In its sample, this clone was seen a few times. In nucleotides, the CDR3 is TGTGCCAGCAGCCCGATAGCGGGAGGACTCTTCACAGATACGCAGTATTTT. It specifies CASSPIAGGLFTDTQYF. The genes are TRBV12-3 or TRBV12-4 and TRBJ2-3, with 10 bases identical to TRBD2. Unmatched junction bases numbered 11, after V lost 6 bases and J lost 2 bases. The CDR3 spans 17 residues.

The gene calls are TRBV6-1 and TRBJ1-2; D is unclear. Trimming shortened V by 5 bases and J by 8 bases, and 15 bases separated the two germline ends. This CDR3 has 13 amino acids. The V gene's germline CDR1 is MNHNS and CDR2 SASEGT. CDR3 bases: TGTGCCAGCAGTAGCAGGCGGGCGGGGGGCTACACCTTC. It yields the protein CASSSRRAGGYTF.

In its sample, this clone was seen many times. The V call is TRBV5-6, the J call TRBJ1-5, with D possibly being TRBD1 (5 bases). Per the germline V gene, CDR1 is SGHDT and CDR2 is YYEEEE. The V end was cut by 3 bases, the J end by 4 bases, with 23 bases between. CDR3 size: 18 residues. CDR3 sequence: CASSSRTLGQFPNQPQHF. The CDR3 coding sequence is TGTGCCAGCAGCTCGCGAACCTTGGGGCAGTTTCCGAATCAGCCCCAGCATTTT.

This clone was counted only a few times. V and J are TRBV6-1 and TRBJ2-1, with TRBD2 matching 8 bases. CDR3 length: 13 amino acids. Germline loops: CDR1 MNHNS, CDR2 SASEGT. The V segment lost 6 bases and the J segment 12 bases; nucleotides outside the gene matches: 10. CDR3 coding DNA: TGTGCCAGCAGGCCGGGACTAGAGGTTGCGCAGTTCTTC. This translates into CASRPGLEVAQFF.

This clone has a handful of counts. V and J are TRBV19 and TRBJ2-7; D is uncertain. V was trimmed by 5 bases and J by 4 bases, leaving 9 bases between them. The CDR3 extends over 12 amino acids. Germline V lookup: CDR1 LNHDA, CDR2 SQIVND (reference sequence). CDR3 DNA sequence: TGTGCCAGTAGTGCCCCAGGATACGAGCAGTACTTC. This encodes CASSAPGYEQYF.

This clone has only a few counts. The chain recombines TRBV6-2 or TRBV6-3 with TRBJ2-2, with 10 bases matching TRBD2. Germline-derived CDR1 and CDR2 are MNHEY and SVGEGT. The V and J ends lost 4 bases and 7 bases, in that order; junction bases with no gene match: 3. The CDR3 is made up of 14 amino acids. CDR3: CASSSGLAVGELFF. The CDR3 coding sequence is TGTGCCAGCAGTTCAGGACTAGCGGTCGGGGAGCTGTTTTTT.

The J gene is TRBJ2-7, the V gene TRBV28; 7 bases fit TRBD2. Germline loops: CDR1 MDHEN, CDR2 SYDVKM. After removal of 3 bases from V and 0 bases from J, the junction contained 14 bases not matched to a gene. This CDR3 comprises 18 residues. The CDR3 DNA is TGTGCCAGCAGTTTTAATCAAAAAACTAGCGTAACCTCCTACGAGCAGTACTTC. This codes for CASSFNQKTSVTSYEQYF. Full variable domain (missing parts from reference TRBV28 and TRBJ2-7): DVKVTQSSRYLVKRTGEKVFLECVQDMDHENMFWYRQDPGLGLRLIYFSYDVKMKEKGDIPEGYSVSREKKERFSLILESASTNQTSMYLCASSFNQKTSVTSYEQYFGPGTRLTVT.

This clone was seen at least ten times. J is TRBJ2-5 and V is TRBV7-8; possibly TRBD1 for D (5 bases). The germline V gene has CDR1 SGHVS and CDR2 FQNEAQ. The CDR3 contains 13 residues. V was clipped by 7 bases and J by 0 bases, with 9 bases between them. CDR3 sequence: CASNRRYQETQYF. CDR3 DNA: TGTGCCAGCAACAGGCGGTACCAAGAGACCCAGTACTTC.

This clone was observed once. The chain links TRBV15 to TRBJ1-1; D is unresolved. Trimming pared 2 bases from V and 1 base from J, leaving 8 bases between. The CDR3 extends over 14 amino acids. Germline-derived CDR1 and CDR2 are LNHNV and YYDKDF (reference sequence). The CDR3 DNA follows: TGTGCCACCAGCAGACCAGATTCGAACACTGAAGCTTTCTTT. Translation gives CATSRPDSNTEAFF.

The chain combines TRBV6-5 with TRBJ1-1; D unresolved. The ends were cut back, 2 bases at V and 5 bases at J, with 6 bases in the middle. The germline CDR1 and CDR2 sequences are MNHEY and SVGAGI. CDR3 size: 12 residues. The CDR3 loop reads CASSYDRTEAFF. CDR3 nucleotides: TGTGCCAGCAGTTACGATCGGACTGAAGCTTTCTTT.

This sequence joins TRBV4-1 and TRBJ2-1; 14 nucleotides align to TRBD2. The CDR3 is 18 amino acids. The germline gives CDR1 MGHRA, CDR2 YSYEKL. Trimming took 4 bases from V and 3 from J; bases not matched to a gene: 8. The CDR3 spells CASSRGGLAGAYYNEQFF. The DNA of the CDR3 is TGCGCCAGCAGCCGAGGGGGACTAGCGGGAGCTTACTACAATGAGCAGTTCTTC.

The chain employs TRBV10-3 and TRBJ2-1; 7 bases are shared with TRBD1. Per germline, CDR1 ENHRY and CDR2 SYGVKD. V lost 5 bases to trimming and J lost 5 bases; unmatched junction nucleotides: 6. CDR3 length: 14 residues. The CDR3 DNA sequence: TGTGCCATCAGTCCCAGGGGGTCGGACAATGAGCAGTTCTTC. The encoded protein is CAISPRGSDNEQFF.

The chain uses TRBV5-1 and TRBJ2-7; D unclear. This CDR3 region has 13 residues. Germline V lookup: CDR1 SGHRS, CDR2 YFSETQ. V was clipped by 3 bases and J by 3 bases, with 10 bases between them. CDR3 region: CASSSIHSYEQYF. The CDR3 DNA follows: TGCGCCAGCAGCTCCATACACAGCTACGAGCAGTACTTC.

The chain combines TRBV12-3 or TRBV12-4 with TRBJ2-2, with 8 bases lining up with TRBD1. This CDR3 spans 19 amino acids. V was clipped by 2 bases and J by 0 bases; unmatched bases: 11. In nucleotides, the CDR3 is TGTGCCAGCAGTTTAATTAGGACAGGGAGAATCGCGAACACCGGGGAGCTGTTTTTT. It specifies CASSLIRTGRIANTGELFF.

This clone has only a few counts. The rearrangement joins TRBV6-1 to TRBJ2-7; D not resolved. There are 14 residues in the CDR3. The V gene's germline CDR1 is MNHNS and CDR2 SASEGT. V was cut by 6 bases and J by 2 bases, with 14 bases left in between. The CDR3 loop is CASSNTQFTYEQYF. CDR3 in DNA: TGTGCCAGCAGCAACACACAATTTACCTACGAGCAGTACTTC.

The genes are TRBV20-1 and TRBJ2-7; D might be TRBD1 or TRBD2, each matching 5 bases. The CDR3 is made up of 13 amino acids. Germline-derived CDR1 and CDR2 are DFQATT and SNEGSKA (reference sequence). Trimming left V 6 bases short and J 4 bases short, with 16 bases between. In DNA, the CDR3 is TGCAGTGCGAACACCAGGGAGCGGTACGAGCAGTACTTC. It translates to CSANTRERYEQYF.